This T cell receptor beta chain stems from a study of shared clonotypes between healthy human individuals. Using immunoSEQ multiplex PCR, the repertoire was profiled, and TCRdb retains in-frame clones only, with some absent. The profile shows 2 million to 3 million clones, roughly 93% of them singletons. Germline CDR1 and CDR2: SNHLY and FYNNEI. V lost 8 bases, J lost 2 bases, and 16 bases lay in between. This CDR3 spans 15 amino acids. The chain links TRBV2 to TRBJ2-1; D might be TRBD2 (5 bases). The material sequenced was naive CD4+ T cells from PBMCs. Subset denoted: CD45RA+ positively selected. This receptor was identified in a man aged 18 to 29 in good health. Some clones in this sample may be carry-over from other donors' samples. Written as DNA, the CDR3 is TGTGCCAGCCAACGCTGGAGCGGAGCCTACAATGAGCAGTTCTTC. Translation: CASQRWSGAYNEQFF.